The 13 T cell receptor beta chains listed next were all sequenced from one sample in a study of blood T cells in healthy people across ages. Next came a second PCR, run for roughly 7 to 12 cycles, which used a sample-barcoded 5' primer along with a J-beta primer mix. TCRdb ran MiXCR on the 5' RACE reads and lists one entry per CDR3 protein. The data hold some 1.4 million distinct CDR3 sequences, with 42% observed a single time. The sample taken for sequencing was blood. These TCRs come from a young woman in good health.

The V call is TRBV5-1, the J call TRBJ1-1; TRBD1 agrees at 8 bases. The CDR3 extends over 19 amino acids. V shed 4 bases and J 2 bases; nucleotides not matched to a gene: 19. Germline values: CDR1 SGHRS, CDR2 YFSETQ. CDR3 DNA sequence: TGCGCCAGCAGCAATAGACCCGGACAGGGAGGTCACCAAAACACTGAAGCTTTCTTT. As protein: CASSNRPGQGGHQNTEAFF.

The chain couples TRBV12-3 or TRBV12-4 to TRBJ1-6, with D possibly matching TRBD1 (5 bases). Trimming removed 5 bases from V and 8 bases from J, with 19 bases in between. The CDR3 covers 16 residues. CDR3 in amino acids: CASSLRSGAPHSPLHF. For the CDR3, the DNA is TGTGCCAGCAGTCTGCGTAGTGGGGCGCCTCATTCACCCCTCCACTTT.

This clonotype has just a few counts. The chain employs TRBV11-2 and TRBJ1-1; D is unresolved. CDR3 size: 16 residues. CDR1 and CDR2 (germline): SGHAT, FQNNGV. V was clipped by 3 bases and J by 0 bases, with 14 bases between them. The CDR3 sequence is CASSFVTHTMNTEAFF. The DNA for the CDR3 is TGTGCCAGCAGCTTCGTTACCCACACCATGAACACTGAAGCTTTCTTT.

The chain couples TRBV20-1 to TRBJ2-1; TRBD2 agrees at 7 bases. J was trimmed by 2 bases and V by 3 bases; bases with no gene match: 4. CDR1 and CDR2 (germline): DFQATT, SNEGSKA (reference sequence). This CDR3 has 14 amino acids. CDR3 nucleotide sequence: TGCAGTGCTAGTTGGGGGGGAGCCTACAATGAGCAGTTCTTC. It specifies CSASWGGAYNEQFF.

As regards this clonotype: At one end the junction does not follow the germline gene, possibly because of a read error. The rearrangement uses TRBV7-7 and TRBJ2-3, with no clear D. The CDR3 is 14 amino acids. CDR1 and CDR2 from the germline V gene are SSHAT and FNYEAQ (reference sequence). In DNA form, the CDR3 reads TGTGCTAGCAGTGCCTACGGTAGCACAGATACGCAGTATTTT. This gives the protein CASSAYGSTDTQYF. Full variable domain (missing parts from reference TRBV7-7 and TRBJ2-3): GAGVSQSPRYKVTKRGQDVTLRCDPISSHATLYWYQQALGQGPEFLTYFNYEAQPDKSGLPSDRFSAERPEGSISTLTIQRTEQRDSAMYRCASSAYGSTDTQYFGPGTRLTVL.

The genes are TRBV20-1 and TRBJ2-4; D is uncertain. The germline V and J ends were trimmed by 3 bases and 15 bases, with 15 bases remaining between them. CDR1 is DFQATT, CDR2 SNEGSKA, per germline (reference sequence). CDR3 length: 11 amino acids. Here the CDR3 DNA reads TGCAGTGCTAGTTCTGGCGGCCTTGGGTACTTC. Protein sequence: CSASSGGLGYF.

CDR3 coding DNA: TGTGCCAGCAGCTCGGACTTACCTCAGTACTTC. Its translation: CASSSDLPQYF. The rearrangement links TRBV7-9 to TRBJ2-5; maybe TRBD2 (5 bases). The CDR3 spans 11 residues. Germline CDR1 SEHNR, CDR2 FQNEAQ (reference sequence). The V end was cut by 4 bases, the J end by 11 bases, with 11 bases between.

Concerning this clonotype itself: One junction end does not reproduce the germline sequence, and a read error may be involved. This sequence joins TRBV20-1 and TRBJ2-5; D is unresolved. The germline gives CDR1 DFQATT, CDR2 SNEGSKA (reference sequence). The CDR3 runs 12 residues. The CDR3 bases are TGCGGTGCTAGGCGGTACAAAGAGACCCAGTACTTC. This encodes CGARRYKETQYF.

The rearrangement joins TRBV7-9 to TRBJ1-1; TRBD1 agrees at 7 bases. CDR1 is SEHNR and CDR2 is FQNEAQ in the germline V gene (reference sequence). The CDR3 is 13 amino acids. The J segment lost 7 bases and the V segment lost 5 bases, leaving 7 bases of the junction unmatched. CDR3 loop: CASSPKGAVEAFF. CDR3 in DNA: TGTGCCAGCAGCCCAAAGGGGGCGGTTGAAGCTTTCTTT.

Of note for this clonotype: One end of the junction varies from germline; a read error may be responsible. The V gene is TRBV29-1, the J gene TRBJ2-5; possibly TRBD1 for D (5 bases). The CDR3 length is 12 residues. Germline CDR1 SQVTM, CDR2 ANQGSEA. The CDR3: CSVERGQETRYF. Written as DNA, the CDR3 is TGCAGCGTTGAAAGGGGTCAAGAGACCCGGTACTTC.

In nucleotides, the CDR3 is TGTGCCAGCAGCTTACCCCGGGACCCGGGGCCGCATTCACCCCTCCACTTT. It specifies CASSLPRDPGPHSPLHF. The gene calls are TRBV11-1 and TRBJ1-6, with D maybe TRBD1 (5 bases). Germline V lookup: CDR1 SGHAT, CDR2 FQDESV (reference sequence). V was cut by 2 bases and J by 8 bases, with 19 bases left in between. The CDR3 contains 17 residues.

This sequence joins TRBV5-1 and TRBJ2-7, with 9 bases that match TRBD1. Germline V CDR1 and CDR2: SGHRS, YFSETQ. V shed 0 bases and J 5 bases; nucleotides not matched to a gene: 9. The length of the CDR3 is 16 residues. The CDR3 spells CASSLAPGQGFHEQYF. For the CDR3, the DNA is TGCGCCAGCAGCTTGGCCCCGGGACAGGGATTCCACGAGCAGTACTTC.

This chain connects TRBV7-9 to TRBJ1-1; D is ambiguous. Germline V gives CDR1 SEHNR, CDR2 FQNEAQ (reference sequence). Trimming cost V 5 bases and J 4 bases, with 14 bases left between them. The CDR3 has 14 amino acids. CDR3 sequence reads: CASSPMKGSTEAFF. In DNA form, the CDR3 reads TGTGCCAGCAGCCCGATGAAGGGCAGCACTGAAGCTTTCTTT.